Following are 30 T cell receptor beta chains from one sample sequenced in a study of human T cells and chemical hapten exposure. Time point indicated: patch test 3, about 24 weeks after DPC sensitization. As to treatment: therapeutic diphenylcyclopropenone sensitization with weekly scalp DPC. TCRdb redid the calling of the RACE reads with MiXCR, one entry per CDR3 protein. The repertoire holds under 130,000 distinct CDR3 sequences, with about 34% as singletons. The starting material was whole blood, obtained in connection with sensitization to the hapten diphenylcyclopropenone (DPC). The receptors originated from a man aged 35 to 55 with alopecia areata. Some clones in this sample may be carry-over from other donors' samples.

This clonotype was found a few times. J is TRBJ2-1 and V is TRBV29-1; 10 nucleotides agree with TRBD2. Germline V CDR1 and CDR2: SQVTM, ANQGSEA. The length of the CDR3 is 14 residues. The junction had 4 bases not matched to a gene; V was cut back by 4 bases and J by 4 bases. The CDR3 coding sequence is TGCAGCGTTGTGGGTAGCGGGAGGTACAATGAGCAGTTCTTC. It encodes CSVVGSGRYNEQFF.

The gene calls are TRBV10-3 and TRBJ2-3; D is possibly TRBD1 or TRBD2 (5 bases each). V lost 3 bases to trimming and J lost 4 bases, with 17 bases between them. The CDR3 runs to 16 residues. Per germline, CDR1 ENHRY and CDR2 SYGVKD. The CDR3 spells CAISDRDPKVADTQYF. For the CDR3, the DNA is TGTGCCATCAGTGACCGGGACCCAAAGGTGGCAGATACGCAGTATTTT.

The J gene is TRBJ2-7, the V gene TRBV28; TRBD1 aligns across 9 bases. The CDR3 covers 14 residues. Looked up from germline, CDR1 is MDHEN and CDR2 is SYDVKM. V lost 5 bases, J lost 2 bases, and 4 bases stayed unmatched. CDR3: CASSGTGTPYEQYF. The CDR3 DNA reads TGTGCCAGCAGTGGGACAGGGACCCCCTACGAGCAGTACTTC.

V and J are TRBV4-2 and TRBJ2-1; 10 bases are shared with TRBD2. Unmatched junction bases numbered 7, after V lost 1 base and J lost 4 bases. Looked up from germline, CDR1 is LGHNA and CDR2 is YNFKEQ. This CDR3 region has 17 residues. The CDR3 protein is CASSQALAGAFYNEQFF. Here the CDR3 DNA reads TGTGCCAGCAGCCAAGCCCTAGCGGGGGCTTTTTACAATGAGCAGTTCTTC.

V and J are TRBV25-1 and TRBJ2-1; perhaps TRBD2 as D (6 bases). There are 15 residues in the CDR3. Germline V gives CDR1 MGHDK, CDR2 SYGVNS. V was trimmed by 2 bases and J by 3 bases, leaving 11 bases between them. The CDR3 nucleotides read TGTGCCAGCAGTGAAGGGACTGATATCTACAATGAGCAGTTCTTC. Its protein product is CASSEGTDIYNEQFF.

This clonotype came up a few times. The chain joins TRBV29-1 to TRBJ2-6; tentative D call: TRBD1 (5 bases). Trimming pared 6 bases from V and 1 base from J, leaving 19 bases between. The CDR3 has 17 residues. Per germline, CDR1 SQVTM and CDR2 ANQGSEA. In DNA form, the CDR3 reads TGCAGCGTCGATGGACCGACAGCCAAATCTGGGGCCAACGTCCTGACTTTC. It codes for CSVDGPTAKSGANVLTF.

This clonotype was observed a few times. The chain combines TRBV12-5 with TRBJ2-3; D not certain. CDR1 is LGHNT, CDR2 FRNRAP, per germline. Trimming removed 2 bases at V and 0 bases at J, with 6 bases between. There are 14 residues in the CDR3. Here the CDR3 reads CASGLPSSTDTQYF. The CDR3 nucleotides are TGTGCTAGTGGTTTGCCGTCCAGCACAGATACGCAGTATTTT. Filled out from reference TRBV12-5 and TRBJ2-3, the complete variable domain reads DARVTQTPRHKVTEMGQEVTMRCQPILGHNTVFWYRQTMMQGLELLAYFRNRAPLDDSGMPKDRFSAEMPDATLATLKIQPSEPRDSAVYFCASGLPSSTDTQYFGPGTRLTVL.

Concerning this clonotype itself: An end of the junction differs from the germline gene, which may be a read error. This chain links TRBV7-7 with TRBJ2-3; 11 nucleotides align to TRBD2. The CDR3 spans 16 residues. The V gene's germline CDR1 is SSHAT and CDR2 FNYEAQ (reference sequence). CDR3 DNA sequence: TGTGCTAGCAGCCTGGGACTAGCGGAAGTTGGGGATACGCAGTATTTT. Protein sequence: CASSLGLAEVGDTQYF.

This clonotype was observed a handful of times. The chain recombines TRBV14 with TRBJ2-7; unclear D gene. Per the germline V gene, CDR1 is SGHDN and CDR2 is FVKESK. Deletions cut 4 bases from V and 2 bases from J, with 6 bases between. This CDR3 is built from 12 residues. The CDR3 protein is CASSRGPYEQYF. In nucleotides, the CDR3 is TGTGCCAGCAGCCGGGGTCCCTACGAGCAGTACTTC.

This clonotype was seen ten or more times. The rearrangement uses TRBV7-2 and TRBJ2-2, with D possibly being TRBD2 (5 bases). CDR3 length: 15 residues. Germline assignment: CDR1 SGHTA and CDR2 FQGNSA. V was pared by 7 bases and J by 1 base, with 13 bases between. As DNA, the CDR3 is TGTGCCAGCACCCCTTGGGAGAGGAACACCGGGGAGCTGTTTTTT. Its protein product is CASTPWERNTGELFF.

The chain links TRBV29-1 to TRBJ2-7; 7 nucleotides line up with TRBD2. With 6 bases clipped from V and 6 bases from J, the junction kept 11 bases outside the gene matches. The CDR3 is made up of 13 amino acids. Germline V gene sequence: CDR1 SQVTM, CDR2 ANQGSEA. The CDR3 is CSVALGGTGEQYF. Here the CDR3 DNA reads TGCAGCGTCGCCCTGGGGGGGACGGGCGAGCAGTACTTC.

Here the CDR3 DNA reads TGTGCCAGCTCACGAAATGAGGGCGCGCAGTATTTT. Translation gives CASSRNEGAQYF. The J gene is TRBJ2-3, the V gene TRBV18; weak D call: TRBD2 (5 bases). The CDR3 is made up of 12 amino acids. CDR1 KGHSH and CDR2 LQKENI come from the germline V gene. The germline V and J ends were trimmed by 4 bases and 10 bases, with 12 bases remaining between them.

The V and J genes are TRBV18 and TRBJ1-5; tentative D call: TRBD1 (6 bases). V was cut by 5 bases and J by 3 bases, with 14 bases left in between. CDR1 is KGHSH and CDR2 is LQKENI in the germline V gene. The CDR3 has 15 residues. The CDR3, as DNA: TGTGCCAGCTCAGACCAACAGGGCCCCAATCAGCCCCAGCATTTT. Amino acids: CASSDQQGPNQPQHF. The full variable domain, in which reference TRBV18 and TRBJ1-5 provide the parts outside the CDR3, is NAGVMQNPRHLVRRRGQEARLRCSPMKGHSHVYWYRQLPEEGLKFMVYLQKENIIDESGMPKERFSAEFPKEGPSILRIQQVVRGDSAAYFCASSDQQGPNQPQHFGDGTRLSIL.

The V gene is TRBV14, the J gene TRBJ2-1; 13 bases agree with TRBD2. CDR1 and CDR2 from the germline V gene are SGHDN and FVKESK. V dropped 4 bases and J dropped 10; count of bases not matched to a gene: 7. The CDR3 runs 15 residues. DNA of the CDR3: TGTGCCAGCAGCCCCGGACTAGCGGGAGTCAGGGAGCAGTTCTTC. Translating it yields CASSPGLAGVREQFF.

This clonotype has a handful of counts. The chain joins TRBV6-1 to TRBJ1-5, with D maybe TRBD1 (6 bases). From germline, CDR1 is MNHNS and CDR2 SASEGT. This CDR3 comprises 16 residues. With 6 bases removed from V and 1 base from J, the gap between germline ends came to 16 bases. CDR3 nucleotides: TGTGCCAGCAGCAACCAACAGGGCTTAAGCAATCAGCCCCAGCATTTT. This translates into CASSNQQGLSNQPQHF.

The rearrangement uses TRBV5-4 and TRBJ2-7; D is unresolved. The length of the CDR3 is 14 residues. Germline CDR1 SGHNT, CDR2 YYREEE (reference sequence). With 2 bases removed from V and 0 bases from J, the gap between germline ends came to 9 bases. In DNA form, the CDR3 reads TGTGCCAGCAGCTTAACCGCGAGCTCCTACGAGCAGTACGTC. Its translation: CASSLTASSYEQYV.

The CDR3 DNA reads TGTGCCAGCAGTTACCTGTCAACGGGAGGGGGGATGAGGGAGCAGTACTTC. Protein: CASSYLSTGGGMREQYF. The chain joins TRBV6-5 to TRBJ2-7, with 8 bases aligning to TRBD2. Germline V gene sequence: CDR1 MNHEY, CDR2 SVGAGI. V lost 2 bases, J lost 7 bases, and 16 bases stayed unmatched. The CDR3 loop spans 17 amino acids.

This clonotype has just a few counts. This chain uses TRBV25-1 with TRBJ2-2; no clear D gene. Germline CDR1 reads MGHDK; CDR2 reads SYGVNS. CDR3 length: 14 amino acids. Trimming cost V 4 bases and J 7 bases, with 13 bases left between them. The CDR3 loop reads CASSAFTGIGELFF. DNA for the CDR3: TGTGCCAGCAGTGCCTTTACCGGTATCGGGGAGCTGTTTTTT. Together with reference TRBV25-1 and TRBJ2-2, the CDR3 gives the full variable domain: EADIYQTPRYLVIGTGKKITLECSQTMGHDKMYWYQQDPGMELHLIHYSYGVNSTEKGDLSSESTVSRIRTEHFPLTLESARPSHTSQYLCASSAFTGIGELFFGEGSRLTVL.

This clonotype was observed at least ten times. The rearrangement joins TRBV27 to TRBJ2-7; weak D call: TRBD1 (6 bases). This CDR3 contains 14 residues. The V and J ends lost 4 bases and 3 bases respectively, with 13 bases between them. Germline V lookup: CDR1 MNHEY, CDR2 SMNVEV (reference sequence). CDR3 coding DNA: TGTGCCAGCAGTTCCCCCGGACAGTACTACGAGCAGTACTTC. Protein: CASSSPGQYYEQYF.

V gene TRBV11-2 combines with J gene TRBJ2-7; D call uncertain. Germline V lookup: CDR1 SGHAT, CDR2 FQNNGV. V was pared by 0 bases and J by 2 bases, with 14 bases between. The CDR3 runs 16 residues. CDR3 nucleotides: TGTGCCAGCAGCTTAGAACGGTCTCTGGTGACCTACGAGCAGTACTTC. Its protein product is CASSLERSLVTYEQYF.

The chain joins TRBV11-2 to TRBJ2-7; D perhaps matches TRBD1 (5 bases). This CDR3 spans 14 amino acids. With 5 bases removed from V and 3 bases from J, the gap between germline ends came to 14 bases. Looked up from germline, CDR1 is SGHAT and CDR2 is FQNNGV. CDR3 in DNA: TGTGCCAGCAGCCCTGAAAGGGGCGGCTACGAGCAGTACGTC. Protein: CASSPERGGYEQYV.

This rearrangement joins TRBV20-1 to TRBJ2-7; D is uncertain. V was cut by 1 base and J by 5 bases, with 18 bases left in between. CDR1 and CDR2 (germline): DFQATT, SNEGSKA (reference sequence). The CDR3 has 15 residues. The CDR3 is CSARGLKSSVHEQYV. DNA of the CDR3: TGCAGTGCTAGAGGATTAAAATCGAGTGTACACGAGCAGTACGTC.

This clonotype was counted a few times. The rearrangement links TRBV14 to TRBJ2-7, with a possible D match to TRBD2 (5 bases). The germline gives CDR1 SGHDN, CDR2 FVKESK. Trimming removed 0 bases from V and 2 bases from J, with 23 bases in between. The CDR3 runs 19 residues. This CDR3 is CASSQEGAEGRSQTYEQYV. CDR3 in DNA: TGTGCCAGCAGCCAAGAAGGAGCTGAGGGCCGCAGTCAGACCTACGAGCAGTACGTC.

This chain uses TRBV28 with TRBJ2-1; D possibly corresponds to TRBD2 (5 bases). CDR1 MDHEN and CDR2 SYDVKM come from the germline V gene. The CDR3 is made up of 12 amino acids. The ends were cut back, 7 bases at V and 6 bases at J, with 10 bases in the middle. The CDR3 is CASTVGSNEQFF. For the CDR3, the DNA is TGTGCCAGCACTGTGGGGAGCAATGAGCAGTTCTTC.

The J gene is TRBJ2-3, the V gene TRBV10-3, with TRBD1 identical over 9 bases. V shed 8 bases and J 3 bases; nucleotides not matched to a gene: 6. Germline V gene sequence: CDR1 ENHRY, CDR2 SYGVKD. There are 14 residues in the CDR3. CDR3 region: CAIADRGETDTQYF. The CDR3 DNA reads as TGTGCCATCGCGGACAGGGGCGAGACAGATACGCAGTATTTT.

The genes are TRBV12-3 or TRBV12-4 and TRBJ1-1, with D possibly TRBD1 on 5 matching bases. There are 17 residues in the CDR3. Trimming left V 3 bases short and J 4 bases short, with 21 bases between. CDR3 amino acids: CASSFGGTRVSFTEAFF. CDR3 nucleotide sequence: TGTGCCAGCAGTTTCGGGGGGACGAGGGTATCTTTCACTGAAGCTTTCTTT.

This clonotype has just a few counts. The chain couples TRBV21-1 to TRBJ2-7; TRBD2, the D gene given by the table, was not confirmed from the DNA. TRBV21-1 is marked as a pseudogene. The CDR3 totals 11 residues. Here the CDR3 reads CASTDCSEQYV. CDR3 nucleotide sequence: TGTGCCAGCACGGACTGCTCGGAGCAGTACGTC.

This clonotype was seen a handful of times. This sequence joins TRBV7-2 and TRBJ2-5; no clear D gene. The CDR3 covers 12 residues. From germline, CDR1 is SGHTA and CDR2 FQGNSA. The V and J ends lost 6 bases and 4 bases respectively, with 9 bases between them. For the CDR3, the DNA is TGTGCCAGCAGTCATCGAGGAGAGACCCAGTACTTC. Amino acids: CASSHRGETQYF.

Written as DNA, the CDR3 is TGTGCCAGCAGTGTGGACAGGGTCGGCAATCAGCCCCAGCATTTT. Encoded protein: CASSVDRVGNQPQHF. The rearrangement uses TRBV27 and TRBJ1-5, with 8 bases identical to TRBD1. V was clipped by 5 bases and J by 2 bases; unmatched bases: 5. The CDR3 length is 15 residues. Germline V CDR1 and CDR2: MNHEY, SMNVEV (reference sequence).

CDR3 sequence: CSAREAIRLAGVDTQYF. As DNA, the CDR3 is TGCAGTGCTAGAGAGGCGATAAGACTAGCGGGAGTCGATACGCAGTATTTT. V and J are TRBV20-1 and TRBJ2-3; TRBD2 matches at 12 bases. Unmatched junction bases numbered 10, after V lost 0 bases and J lost 6 bases. The CDR3 has 17 amino acids. CDR1 and CDR2 from the germline V gene are DFQATT and SNEGSKA (reference sequence).